The 27 T cell receptor beta chains below come from one sample, sequenced in a study of blood T cell repertoires in COVID-19. Produced via immunoSEQ multiplex PCR; TCRdb's table is partial and in-frame only. The sample carries approximately 25,000 clones, roughly 90% recorded once. Sequencing input: peripheral blood. These receptors all come from a human donor with active COVID-19. The donor label of this sample is uncertain.

J is TRBJ2-3 and V is TRBV7-2, with D possibly matching TRBD1 (5 bases). Trimming left V 4 bases short and J 2 bases short, with 13 bases between. The CDR3 covers 15 residues. CDR1 is SGHTA and CDR2 is FQGNSA in the germline V gene. The CDR3 DNA reads as TGTGCCAGCAGCTCAGGGAAGACTTTCACAGATACGCAGTATTTT. This gives the protein CASSSGKTFTDTQYF.

V gene TRBV4-2 combines with J gene TRBJ1-6; TRBD1 agrees at 7 bases. V shed 0 bases and J 4 bases; nucleotides not matched to a gene: 6. The CDR3 totals 17 residues. Germline CDR1 and CDR2: LGHNA and YNFKEQ. The CDR3 DNA reads as TGTGCCAGCAGCCAAGATAAGTGGGGACAGTATAATTCACCCCTCCACTTT. As protein: CASSQDKWGQYNSPLHF.

The chain joins TRBV5-1 to TRBJ2-1; 7 bases are a match to TRBD1. Germline lookup yields CDR1 SGHRS and CDR2 YFSETQ. V was clipped by 4 bases and J by 2 bases; unmatched bases: 15. The CDR3 loop spans 18 amino acids. This CDR3 reads CASSQPRDRIATYNEQFF. The CDR3, as DNA: TGCGCCAGCAGCCAGCCCCGGGACAGAATAGCTACCTACAATGAGCAGTTCTTC.

The chain is built from TRBV5-1 and TRBJ1-1, with 9 bases matching TRBD1. J lost 4 bases, V lost 4 bases, and 5 bases had no gene match. Germline CDR1 SGHRS, CDR2 YFSETQ. The CDR3 totals 14 residues. The CDR3 loop reads CASSPDRGGTEAFF. The CDR3, as DNA: TGCGCCAGCAGCCCCGACAGGGGGGGCACTGAAGCTTTCTTT.

The chain uses TRBV11-1 and TRBJ2-5; 7 nucleotides match TRBD1. The CDR3 has 14 residues. The V and J ends lost 5 bases and 1 base, in that order; junction bases with no gene match: 4. Germline V CDR1 and CDR2: SGHAT, FQDESV (reference sequence). The CDR3 is CASSRDRVQETQYF. CDR3 DNA: TGTGCCAGCAGCCGCGACAGGGTCCAAGAGACCCAGTACTTC.

The chain joins TRBV2 to TRBJ2-6, with D possibly matching TRBD1 (6 bases). In germline, CDR1 is SNHLY, CDR2 FYNNEI. V lost 7 bases to trimming and J lost 0 bases, with 10 bases between them. The CDR3 length is 15 residues. The CDR3 nucleotides are TGTGCCAGCACCATAGGGGGCTCTGGGGCCAACGTCCTGACTTTC. It codes for CASTIGGSGANVLTF.

V is TRBV7-9 and J is TRBJ2-7, with 9 bases that match TRBD1. V gave up 3 bases and J gave up 1 base; unmatched junction bases: 1. CDR1 and CDR2 from the germline V gene are SEHNR and FQNEAQ (reference sequence). The CDR3 sequence is 14 residues long. DNA of the CDR3: TGTGCCAGCAGCTTTGACAGGGGGTCCTACGAGCAGTACTTC. Its protein product is CASSFDRGSYEQYF.

This chain links TRBV9 with TRBJ2-5; a weak D match, TRBD2 (7 bases). Germline V gene lookup returns CDR1 SGDLS and CDR2 YYNGEE. V gave up 0 bases and J gave up 5 bases, with 20 bases separating them. The CDR3 sequence is 17 residues long. This CDR3 reads CASSVAVGGRPAETQYF. The CDR3 bases are TGTGCCAGCAGCGTAGCCGTCGGGGGGCGGCCGGCGGAGACCCAGTACTTC. The whole variable domain, filled in from reference TRBV9 and TRBJ2-5, reads DSGVTQTPKHLITATGQRVTLRCSPRSGDLSVYWYQQSLDQGLQFLIQYYNGEERAKGNILERFSAQQFPDLHSELNLSSLELGDSALYFCASSVAVGGRPAETQYFGPGTRLLVL.

The V call is TRBV28, the J call TRBJ2-7, with 10 bases matching TRBD2. V lost 3 bases to trimming and J lost 1 base; unmatched junction nucleotides: 9. Germline CDR1 MDHEN, CDR2 SYDVKM. The CDR3 is made up of 17 amino acids. CDR3 bases: TGTGCCAGCAGTTTCTTCACTAGCGGGAAAGGTTCCTACGAGCAGTACTTC. Protein: CASSFFTSGKGSYEQYF.

The chain is built from TRBV7-6 and TRBJ2-1, with 7 nucleotides matching TRBD2. This CDR3 is built from 11 residues. V lost 9 bases and J lost 7; bases outside the gene matches: 3. Germline V lookup: CDR1 SGHVS, CDR2 FNYEAQ. This chain's CDR3 is CASRGVNEQFF. The CDR3 nucleotides are TGTGCCAGTCGGGGGGTTAATGAGCAGTTCTTC.

The J gene is TRBJ2-7, the V gene TRBV5-4; weak D call: TRBD2 (8 bases). Trimming shortened V by 7 bases and J by 2 bases, and 16 bases separated the two germline ends. The CDR3 has 14 amino acids. Germline CDR1 reads SGHNT; CDR2 reads YYREEE (reference sequence). The CDR3 reads CASREGTVPYEQYF. CDR3 bases: TGTGCCAGCCGGGAGGGGACAGTCCCCTACGAGCAGTACTTC.

The rearrangement links TRBV18 to TRBJ2-2; 10 positions match TRBD2. CDR1 and CDR2 (germline): KGHSH, LQKENI. Trimming took 3 bases from V and 2 from J; bases not matched to a gene: 9. This CDR3 is built from 18 residues. CDR3 residues: CASSPLLAGAQNTGELFF. CDR3 nucleotide sequence: TGTGCCAGCTCACCCCTTCTAGCGGGGGCCCAAAACACCGGGGAGCTGTTTTTT.

The V gene is TRBV9, the J gene TRBJ2-3; TRBD2 is a possible D gene (5 bases). Germline V lookup: CDR1 SGDLS, CDR2 YYNGEE. There are 13 residues in the CDR3. V lost 0 bases and J lost 8, with 10 bases in between. The CDR3 is CASSVAAGGTQYF. DNA of the CDR3: TGTGCCAGCAGCGTAGCTGCGGGCGGTACGCAGTATTTT.

This chain links TRBV5-4 with TRBJ1-2; D remains ambiguous. Germline CDR1 is SGHNT and CDR2 is YYREEE (reference sequence). Trimming stripped 3 bases from V and 8 bases from J, with 14 bases between. The CDR3 consists of 13 residues. The CDR3 reads CASSSPIEGGYTF. CDR3 nucleotide sequence: TGTGCCAGCAGCTCCCCAATCGAGGGCGGCTACACCTTC.

The chain is built from TRBV7-2 and TRBJ1-1; a possible D gene is TRBD1 (5 bases). The germline V and J ends were trimmed by 5 bases and 0 bases, with 16 bases remaining between them. Germline lookup yields CDR1 SGHTA and CDR2 FQGNSA. The CDR3 consists of 16 residues. The CDR3 nucleotides read TGTGCCAGCAGCCCCCGAGGCGGGACGTTGAACACTGAAGCTTTCTTT. Translating it yields CASSPRGGTLNTEAFF.

The chain employs TRBV20-1 and TRBJ1-1; TRBD1 might be the D (6 bases). The germline V and J ends were trimmed by 2 bases and 7 bases, with 8 bases remaining between them. CDR3 length equals 11 residues. Germline-derived CDR1 and CDR2 are DFQATT and SNEGSKA (reference sequence). Here the CDR3 reads CSARTGIEAFF. CDR3 sequence (DNA): TGCAGTGCTAGAACAGGGATTGAAGCTTTCTTT.

This clone was seen only once. The chain is built from TRBV27 and TRBJ1-1; 8 nucleotides match TRBD1. Germline CDR1 MNHEY, CDR2 SMNVEV (reference sequence). Losses at the gene ends were 11 bases for V and 3 bases for J; bases not matched to a gene: 11. There are 14 residues in the CDR3. The CDR3 sequence: CASGTGAHDTEAFF. CDR3 bases: TGTGCCTCCGGGACAGGAGCCCATGACACTGAAGCTTTCTTT.

The rearrangement links TRBV4-3 to TRBJ1-2, with 9 bases aligning to TRBD1. V lost 3 bases to trimming and J lost 2 bases; unmatched junction nucleotides: 13. There are 18 residues in the CDR3. CDR1 and CDR2 from the germline V gene are LGHNA and YSLEER. CDR3 protein: CASSHRLGTGSNNYGYTF. In nucleotides, the CDR3 is TGCGCCAGCAGCCACCGCTTAGGGACAGGGAGTAACAACTATGGCTACACCTTC.

The CDR3 reads CSVDESGNTEAFF. For the CDR3, the DNA is TGCAGCGTTGATGAATCAGGGAACACTGAAGCTTTCTTT. The rearrangement uses TRBV29-1 and TRBJ1-1; D is unclear. V was trimmed by 3 bases and J by 1 base, leaving 9 bases between them. The germline gives CDR1 SQVTM, CDR2 ANQGSEA. The CDR3 runs 13 residues.

The chain carries TRBV11-1 and TRBJ2-1, with D possibly TRBD2 on 7 matching bases. Germline V lookup: CDR1 SGHAT, CDR2 FQDESV (reference sequence). CDR3 length: 14 amino acids. V shed 5 bases and J shed 9 bases, with 17 bases lying between them. The CDR3 DNA reads as TGTGCCAGCAGCCCAGGGTTAGGGGGGGGTGAGCAGTTCTTC. Translation gives CASSPGLGGGEQFF.

The V call is TRBV4-3, the J call TRBJ2-1; TRBD2 matches 10 bases. Germline loops: CDR1 LGHNA, CDR2 YSLEER. After removal of 0 bases from V and 10 bases from J, the junction contained 12 bases not matched to a gene. The CDR3 sequence is 17 residues long. In DNA, the CDR3 is TGCGCCAGCAGCCAAGAGGGCCTAGCGGGAGAAGATGGCGAGCAGTTCTTC. Translation: CASSQEGLAGEDGEQFF.

This chain uses TRBV5-5 with TRBJ1-5; 9 nucleotides line up with TRBD1. V lost 4 bases and J lost 4; bases outside the gene matches: 3. CDR3 length: 14 residues. CDR1 and CDR2 from the germline V gene are SGHKS and YYEKEE (reference sequence). The CDR3 region is CASSAGQGNQPQHF. CDR3 DNA: TGTGCCAGCAGCGCGGGACAGGGTAATCAGCCCCAGCATTTT.

The rearrangement uses TRBV3-1 (or the pseudogene TRBV3-2) and TRBJ1-6, with D possibly being TRBD1 (6 bases). Between the trimmed V and J ends, which lost 0 bases and 6 bases, there was a span of 15 bases. CDR3 length equals 17 residues. Germline V gives CDR1 LGHDT, CDR2 YNNKEL (reference sequence). The DNA of the CDR3 is TGTGCCAGCAGCCAAGATGTACAGGGTGACTTTAATTCACCCCTCCACTTT. This encodes CASSQDVQGDFNSPLHF.

The V and J genes are TRBV18 and TRBJ2-7, with D unresolved. Germline CDR1 KGHSH, CDR2 LQKENI. The length of the CDR3 is 13 residues. Trimming stripped 2 bases from V and 1 base from J, with 6 bases between. CDR3 loop: CASSPDGSYEQYF. The CDR3 coding sequence is TGTGCCAGCTCACCAGACGGGTCCTACGAGCAGTACTTC.

DNA of the CDR3: TGCGCCAGCAGTCAAAGGGCGGGAGGCGGCACAGATACGCAGTATTTT. This codes for CASSQRAGGGTDTQYF. The V gene is TRBV4-1, the J gene TRBJ2-3, with 8 bases fitting TRBD2. This CDR3 spans 16 amino acids. Germline V lookup: CDR1 MGHRA, CDR2 YSYEKL. J lost 1 base, V lost 6 bases, and 9 bases had no gene match.

The chain has TRBV5-1 and TRBJ2-1, with 9 bases aligning to TRBD1. The V gene end was trimmed by 3 bases and the J gene end by 3 bases; junction bases not matched to a gene: 4. The CDR3 length is 15 residues. Germline values: CDR1 SGHRS, CDR2 YFSETQ. CDR3 residues: CASSSGQGHYNEQFF. The CDR3 DNA is TGCGCCAGCAGCTCGGGACAGGGACACTACAATGAGCAGTTCTTC.

V and J are TRBV7-8 and TRBJ1-2, with TRBD1 as a possible D gene (5 bases). Germline values: CDR1 SGHVS, CDR2 FQNEAQ. This CDR3 is 16 amino acids long. The V end lost 5 bases, the J end lost 4 bases, and 20 bases lay between the germline ends. CDR3: CASSLSASGVGYGYTF. The CDR3 DNA reads as TGTGCCAGCAGCCTTAGCGCTTCGGGGGTAGGCTATGGCTACACCTTC.